The sequence of this T cell receptor beta chain was determined in a study of vaccination and CD4 T cells after COVID-19. Study-level results: The median proportion of reactive clones detected only post-vaccination in convalescent patients was over 65%.

Treatment reported: roughly ten-day PBMC culture with coronavirus spike peptide pools or control peptides (ViraFEST assay). Positive PCR results dated from March to December 2020, before the US Alpha, Beta and Delta variants. The V end was cut by 2 bases, the J end by 2 bases, with 12 bases between. The CDR3 runs 15 residues. Looked up from germline, CDR1 is SGHVS and CDR2 is FNYEAQ. An Oncomine TCR Beta short-read assay was used to sequence the DNA from cultured CD4+ T cells. TCRdb reprocessed the PCR reads via MiXCR and lists one record per CDR3 protein. Of 20,000 to 25,000 distinct CDR3 sequences detected, about 39% appear once; the ten largest clones hold approximately 5.3%. Comment on this clonotype: Its matching antigen is unknown.

This TCR was sampled from a human donor who had recovered from COVID-19. The specimen comprised CD4+ T cells from blood, cultured in vitro, sampled before SARS-CoV-2 vaccination. The chain uses TRBV7-6 and TRBJ2-5; no clear D. DNA of the CDR3: TGTGCCAGCAGCTTACGGGTAGGGCCGCAAGAGACCCAGTACTTC. Its translation is CASSLRVGPQETQYF.